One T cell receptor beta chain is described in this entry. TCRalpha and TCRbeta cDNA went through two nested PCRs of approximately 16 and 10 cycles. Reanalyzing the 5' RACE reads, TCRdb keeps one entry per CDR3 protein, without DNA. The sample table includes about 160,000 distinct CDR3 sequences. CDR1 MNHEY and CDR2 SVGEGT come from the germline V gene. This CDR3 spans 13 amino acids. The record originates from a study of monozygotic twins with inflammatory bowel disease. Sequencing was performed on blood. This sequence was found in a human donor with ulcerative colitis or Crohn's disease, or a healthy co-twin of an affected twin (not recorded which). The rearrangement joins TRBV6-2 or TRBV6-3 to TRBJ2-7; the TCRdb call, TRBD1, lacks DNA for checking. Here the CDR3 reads CASSYIQGYEQYF.